A single sample gave rise to the 8 T cell receptor beta chains below, sequenced in a study of response to subunit inactivated influenza vaccine. TCRdb independently ran MiXCR on the RT-PCR reads; one entry per CDR3 protein. Of almost 250,000 distinct CDR3 sequences in the sample, 9.5% to 15% were seen once. Sequencing was performed on non-naive T cells sorted from PBMCs, taken 14 to 15 days before vaccination. Every receptor here comes from a man aged 50 or older who received an inactivated influenza vaccine.

This clonotype was counted many times. J is TRBJ2-7 and V is TRBV7-2, with D perhaps given as TRBD1 or TRBD2 (5 bases each). The germline CDR1 and CDR2 sequences are SGHTA and FQGNSA. The CDR3 length is 15 residues. V shed 5 bases and J shed 0 bases, with 14 bases lying between them. CDR3: CASSERAGSSYEQYF. CDR3 coding DNA: TGTGCCAGCAGCGAGAGGGCAGGGAGCTCCTACGAGCAGTACTTC.

This clonotype has ten or more counts. This sequence joins TRBV2 and TRBJ1-1; unclear D gene. CDR1 and CDR2 from the germline V gene are SNHLY and FYNNEI. The CDR3 is 13 residues long. V was trimmed by 1 base and J by 0 bases, leaving 3 bases between them. This CDR3 reads CASSEDVNTEAFF. CDR3 DNA: TGTGCCAGCAGTGAAGACGTGAACACTGAAGCTTTCTTT.

In its sample, this clonotype was seen a few times. J is TRBJ2-4 and V is TRBV6-5, with D tentatively TRBD1 or TRBD2 (5 bases each). The V end lost 1 base, the J end lost 7 bases, and 14 bases lay between the germline ends. The CDR3 length is 15 residues. Germline V gene sequence: CDR1 MNHEY, CDR2 SVGAGI. CDR3 region: CASSYYPGARNIQYF. The CDR3 bases are TGTGCCAGCAGTTACTACCCCGGGGCCCGGAACATTCAGTACTTC.

This chain links TRBV6-2 or TRBV6-3 with TRBJ1-1, with D unclear. Germline CDR1 MNHEY, CDR2 SVGEGT. The CDR3 extends over 14 amino acids. V was clipped by 2 bases and J by 0 bases, with 7 bases between them. The CDR3 sequence: CASSYADLNTEAFF. CDR3 nucleotides: TGTGCCAGCAGTTACGCGGACTTGAACACTGAAGCTTTCTTT.

V usage is TRBV6-5 and J usage is TRBJ1-1, with 7 bases that match TRBD1. CDR1 is MNHEY, CDR2 SVGAGI, per germline. V trimming: 2 bases; J trimming: 0 bases; junction bases outside the gene matches: 3. This CDR3 has 15 amino acids. The CDR3 loop is CASSYLQGLNTEAFF. The CDR3 nucleotides are TGTGCCAGCAGTTACCTACAGGGGCTGAACACTGAAGCTTTCTTT.

The V call is TRBV10-2, the J call TRBJ1-1; D gene uncertain. Trimming stripped 6 bases from V and 4 bases from J, with 12 bases between. CDR3 length: 13 amino acids. Germline V gene lookup returns CDR1 WSHSY and CDR2 SAAADI. This chain's CDR3 is CASRRGPGTEAFF. The CDR3 bases are TGCGCCAGCAGGAGAGGACCGGGCACTGAAGCTTTCTTT.

This clonotype was recorded at least ten times. V usage is TRBV7-8 and J usage is TRBJ2-1, with TRBD1 as a possible D gene (6 bases). V was cut by 1 base and J by 2 bases, with 12 bases left in between. CDR1 and CDR2 (germline): SGHVS, FQNEAQ. CDR3 length: 16 amino acids. The CDR3 sequence: CASSLVGAGTYNEQFF. The CDR3 DNA follows: TGTGCCAGCAGCTTAGTGGGGGCCGGCACCTACAATGAGCAGTTCTTC.

This clonotype was recorded a few times. The rearrangement joins TRBV20-1 to TRBJ2-7; 11 bases line up with TRBD2. The V segment lost 6 bases and the J segment 13 bases; nucleotides outside the gene matches: 8. This CDR3 is built from 11 residues. The V gene's germline CDR1 is DFQATT and CDR2 SNEGSKA (reference sequence). CDR3 bases: TGCAGTGCATCGGGACTAGCGGTCCCTTACTTC. Translation gives CSASGLAVPYF.